This TCR beta chain was documented in a study of beta chain features in type 1 diabetes. CDR3 length: 16 residues. Germline V gene data show CDR1 as SGDLS and CDR2 as YYNGEE. V was clipped by 0 bases and J by 1 base; unmatched bases: 6. Study observations and caveats: Researchers reported that naive, central memory and Treg TCRB repertoires appeared more similar in patients than in healthy donors.

Expressed TCRB transcripts were sequenced after all isolated RNA was converted to cDNA. TCRdb's table, derived via immunoSEQ multiplex PCR, lists solely in-frame clones and lacks some. The sample comprises 200,000 to 250,000 clones, more than 65% of which are singletons, and 0.053% rests with the top ten. Concerning this clone itself: Its matching antigen is unknown.

The rearrangement uses TRBV9 and TRBJ2-5, with 7 bases fitting TRBD2. Source material: naive CD4+ T cells from blood. This sequence was found in a man under 40 in good health. The CDR3 here is CASSVVAGSFQETQYF. The CDR3 nucleotides are TGTGCCAGCAGCGTAGTAGCGGGCAGCTTCCAAGAGACCCAGTACTTC.